This T cell receptor beta chain was identified during a study of blood T cell repertoires in COVID-19. V was cut by 0 bases and J by 5 bases, with 4 bases left in between. The CDR3 covers 13 residues. Germline assignment: CDR1 MRHNA and CDR2 SNTAGT. Clones were sequenced by immunoSEQ multiplex PCR, and TCRdb holds only the in-frame ones, with some missing. The table shows under 300,000 clones, with roughly 88% occurring only once. In the case of this clone: Possible read error: a much larger clone is one base away.

The chain is built from TRBV6-4 and TRBJ2-2; D is unclear. The material sequenced was peripheral blood. This clonotype was sampled from a man aged 35 to 55 who had recovered from COVID-19. The CDR3 coding sequence is TGTGCCAGCAGTGACTCGGAGACCGGGGAGCTGTTTTTT. This translates into CASSDSETGELFF.